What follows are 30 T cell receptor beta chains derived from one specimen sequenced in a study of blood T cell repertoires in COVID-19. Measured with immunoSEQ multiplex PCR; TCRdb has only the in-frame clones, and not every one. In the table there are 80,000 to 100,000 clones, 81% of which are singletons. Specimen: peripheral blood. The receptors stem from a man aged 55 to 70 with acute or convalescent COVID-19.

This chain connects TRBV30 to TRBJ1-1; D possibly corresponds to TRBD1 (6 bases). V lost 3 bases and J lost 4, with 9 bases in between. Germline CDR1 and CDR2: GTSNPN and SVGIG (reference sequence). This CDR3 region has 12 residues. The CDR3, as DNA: TGTGCCTGGAGCCGACAGGCCACTGAAGCTTTCTTT. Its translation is CAWSRQATEAFF. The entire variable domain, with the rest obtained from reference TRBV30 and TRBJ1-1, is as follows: SQTIHQWPATLVQPVGSPLSLECTVEGTSNPNLYWYRQAAGRGLQLLFYSVGIGQISSEVPQNLSASRPQDRQFILSSKKLLLSDSGFYLCAWSRQATEAFFGQGTRLTVV.

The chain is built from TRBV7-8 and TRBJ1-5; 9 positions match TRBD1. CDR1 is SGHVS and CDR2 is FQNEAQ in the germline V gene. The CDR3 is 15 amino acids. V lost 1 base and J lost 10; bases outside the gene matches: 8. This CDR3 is CASSLGGQGKEPQHF. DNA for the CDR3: TGTGCCAGCAGCTTAGGAGGACAGGGGAAGGAACCCCAGCATTTT.

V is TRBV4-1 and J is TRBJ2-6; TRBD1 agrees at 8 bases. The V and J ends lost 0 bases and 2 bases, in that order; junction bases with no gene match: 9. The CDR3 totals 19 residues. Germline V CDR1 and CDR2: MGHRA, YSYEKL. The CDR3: CASSQDGGTGFAGANVLTF. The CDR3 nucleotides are TGCGCCAGCAGCCAAGATGGAGGGACAGGCTTTGCTGGGGCCAACGTCCTGACTTTC.

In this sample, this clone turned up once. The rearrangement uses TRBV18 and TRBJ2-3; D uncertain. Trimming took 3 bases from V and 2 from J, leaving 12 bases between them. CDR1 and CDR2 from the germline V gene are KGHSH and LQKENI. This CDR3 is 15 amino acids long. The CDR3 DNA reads TGTGCCAGCTCACCGGTGGCTGAGGTCACAGATACGCAGTATTTT. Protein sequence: CASSPVAEVTDTQYF.

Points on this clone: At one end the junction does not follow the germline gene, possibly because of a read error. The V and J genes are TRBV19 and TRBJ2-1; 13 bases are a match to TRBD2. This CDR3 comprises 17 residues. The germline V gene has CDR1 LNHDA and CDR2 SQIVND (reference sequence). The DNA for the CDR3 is TGTGCCAGTAGGAAGGGACTAGCGGGACACTCCTCCAATGAGCAGTTCTTC. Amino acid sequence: CASRKGLAGHSSNEQFF. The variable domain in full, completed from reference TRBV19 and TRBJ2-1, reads DGGITQSPKYLFRKEGQNVTLSCEQNLNHDAMYWYRQDPGQGLRLIYYSQIVNDFQKGDIAEGYSVSREKKESFPLTVTSAQKNPTAFYLCASRKGLAGHSSNEQFFGPGTRLTVL.

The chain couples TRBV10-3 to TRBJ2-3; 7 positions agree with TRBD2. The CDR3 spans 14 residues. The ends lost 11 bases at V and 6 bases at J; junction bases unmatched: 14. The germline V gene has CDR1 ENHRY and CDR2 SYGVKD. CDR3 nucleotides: TGTGCCGGGGCCTGGGAGGGCCTCCCCGATACGCAGTATTTT. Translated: CAGAWEGLPDTQYF.

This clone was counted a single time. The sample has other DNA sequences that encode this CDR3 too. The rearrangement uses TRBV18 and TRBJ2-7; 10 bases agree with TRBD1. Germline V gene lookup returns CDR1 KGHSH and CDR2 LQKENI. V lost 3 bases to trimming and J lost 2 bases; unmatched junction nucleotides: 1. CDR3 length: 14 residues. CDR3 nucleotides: TGTGCCAGCTCACCGGGACAGGGGCCCTACGAGCAGTACTTC. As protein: CASSPGQGPYEQYF. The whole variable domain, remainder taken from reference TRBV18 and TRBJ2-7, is NAGVMQNPRHLVRRRGQEARLRCSPMKGHSHVYWYRQLPEEGLKFMVYLQKENIIDESGMPKERFSAEFPKEGPSILRIQQVVRGDSAAYFCASSPGQGPYEQYFGPGTRLTVT.

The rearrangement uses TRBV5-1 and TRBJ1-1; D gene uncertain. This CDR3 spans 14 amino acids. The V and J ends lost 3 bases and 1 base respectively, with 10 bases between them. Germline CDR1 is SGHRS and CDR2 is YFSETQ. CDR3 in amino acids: CASSYGSGNTEAFF. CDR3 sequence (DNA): TGCGCCAGCAGCTACGGGTCGGGGAACACTGAAGCTTTCTTT.

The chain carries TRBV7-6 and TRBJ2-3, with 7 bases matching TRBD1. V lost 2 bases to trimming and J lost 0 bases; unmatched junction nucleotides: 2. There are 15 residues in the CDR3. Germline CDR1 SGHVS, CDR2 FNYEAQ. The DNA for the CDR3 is TGTGCCAGCAGCTTAAGGACAGGTAGCACAGATACGCAGTATTTT. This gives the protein CASSLRTGSTDTQYF.

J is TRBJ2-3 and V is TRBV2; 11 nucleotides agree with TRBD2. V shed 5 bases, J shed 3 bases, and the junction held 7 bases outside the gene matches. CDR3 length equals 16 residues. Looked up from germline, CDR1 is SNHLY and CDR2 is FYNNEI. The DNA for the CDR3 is TGTGCCAGCAGTCCCATAGCGGGAGGGCCAACAGATACGCAGTATTTT. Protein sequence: CASSPIAGGPTDTQYF.

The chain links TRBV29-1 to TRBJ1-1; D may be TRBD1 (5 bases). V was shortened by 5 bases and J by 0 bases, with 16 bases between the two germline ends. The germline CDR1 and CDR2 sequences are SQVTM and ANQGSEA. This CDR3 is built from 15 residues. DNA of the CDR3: TGCAGCGTTAGTCCAGGGTACCGAATGAACACTGAAGCTTTCTTT. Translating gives CSVSPGYRMNTEAFF.

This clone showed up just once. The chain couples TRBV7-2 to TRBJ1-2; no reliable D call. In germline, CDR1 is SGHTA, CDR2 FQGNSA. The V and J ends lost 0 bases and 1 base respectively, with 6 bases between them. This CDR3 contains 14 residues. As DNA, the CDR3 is TGTGCCAGCAGCTTAGCGAGGAGTAACTATGGCTACACCTTC. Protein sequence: CASSLARSNYGYTF.

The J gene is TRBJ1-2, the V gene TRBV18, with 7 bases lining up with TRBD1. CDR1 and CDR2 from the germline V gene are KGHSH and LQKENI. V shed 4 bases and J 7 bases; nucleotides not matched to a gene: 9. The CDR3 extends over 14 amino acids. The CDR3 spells CASSLQGREGGYTF. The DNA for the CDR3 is TGTGCCAGCTCACTACAGGGGAGAGAGGGTGGCTACACCTTC.

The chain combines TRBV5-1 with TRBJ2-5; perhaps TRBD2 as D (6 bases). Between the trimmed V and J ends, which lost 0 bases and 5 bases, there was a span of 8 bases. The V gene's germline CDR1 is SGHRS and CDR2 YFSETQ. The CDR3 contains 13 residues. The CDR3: CASSLGGAETQYF. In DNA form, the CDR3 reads TGCGCCAGCAGCTTGGGCGGGGCGGAGACCCAGTACTTC.

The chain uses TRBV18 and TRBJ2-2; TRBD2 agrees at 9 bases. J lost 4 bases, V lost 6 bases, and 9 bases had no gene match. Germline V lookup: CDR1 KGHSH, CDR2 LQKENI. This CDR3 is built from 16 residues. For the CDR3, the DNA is TGTGCCAGCTCCTCCGTAGCGGGAGTACCCACCGGGGAGCTGTTTTTT. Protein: CASSSVAGVPTGELFF. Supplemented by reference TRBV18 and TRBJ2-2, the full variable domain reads NAGVMQNPRHLVRRRGQEARLRCSPMKGHSHVYWYRQLPEEGLKFMVYLQKENIIDESGMPKERFSAEFPKEGPSILRIQQVVRGDSAAYFCASSSVAGVPTGELFFGEGSRLTVL.

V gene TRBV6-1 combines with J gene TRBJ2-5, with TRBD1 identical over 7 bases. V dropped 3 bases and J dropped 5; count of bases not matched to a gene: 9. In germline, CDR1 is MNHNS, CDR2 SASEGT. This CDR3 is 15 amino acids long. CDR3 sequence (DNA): TGTGCCAGCAGTGACCTGGCTAGACAGGGCGAGACCCAGTACTTC. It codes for CASSDLARQGETQYF.

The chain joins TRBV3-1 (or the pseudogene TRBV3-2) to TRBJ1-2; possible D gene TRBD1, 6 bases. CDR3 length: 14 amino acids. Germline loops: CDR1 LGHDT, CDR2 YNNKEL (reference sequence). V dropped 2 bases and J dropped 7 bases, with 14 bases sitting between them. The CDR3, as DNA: TGTGCCAGCAGCCAAAGGGGGGGGGCCCCTGGCTACACCTTC. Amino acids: CASSQRGGAPGYTF.

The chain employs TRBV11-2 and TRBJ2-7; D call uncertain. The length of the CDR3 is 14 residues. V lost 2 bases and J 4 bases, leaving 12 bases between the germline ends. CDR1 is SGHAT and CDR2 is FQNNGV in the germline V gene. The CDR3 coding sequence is TGTGCCAGCAGCTTAAAGTGGCCCCTTTACGAGCAGTACTTC. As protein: CASSLKWPLYEQYF.

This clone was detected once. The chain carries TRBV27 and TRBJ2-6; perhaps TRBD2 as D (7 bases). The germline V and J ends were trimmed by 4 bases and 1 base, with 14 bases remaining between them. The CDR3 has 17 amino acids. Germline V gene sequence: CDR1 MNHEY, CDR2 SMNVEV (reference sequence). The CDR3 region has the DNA TGTGCCAGCAGTTCCCTAGGGGGGGGATCTGGGGCCAACGTCCTGACTTTC. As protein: CASSSLGGGSGANVLTF.

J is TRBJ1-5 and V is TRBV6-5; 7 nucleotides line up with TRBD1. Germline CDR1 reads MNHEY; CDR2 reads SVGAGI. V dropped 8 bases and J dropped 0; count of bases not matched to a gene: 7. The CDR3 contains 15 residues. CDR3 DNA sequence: TGTGCCAGCCGGGGACAGCCCTATAGCAATCAGCCCCAGCATTTT. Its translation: CASRGQPYSNQPQHF.

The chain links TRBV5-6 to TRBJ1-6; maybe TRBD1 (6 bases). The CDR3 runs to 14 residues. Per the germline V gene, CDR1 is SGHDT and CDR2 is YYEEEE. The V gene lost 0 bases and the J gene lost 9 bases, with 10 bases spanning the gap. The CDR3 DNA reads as TGTGCCAGCAGCTTGGAAAGGGGGATTTCACCCCTCCACTTT. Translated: CASSLERGISPLHF.

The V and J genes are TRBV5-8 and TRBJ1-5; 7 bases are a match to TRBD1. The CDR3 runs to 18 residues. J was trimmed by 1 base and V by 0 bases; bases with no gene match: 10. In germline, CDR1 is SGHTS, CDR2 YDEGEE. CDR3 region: CASSLVAGGLRSNQPQHF. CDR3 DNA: TGTGCCAGCAGCTTGGTGGCAGGGGGGTTAAGGAGCAATCAGCCCCAGCATTTT.

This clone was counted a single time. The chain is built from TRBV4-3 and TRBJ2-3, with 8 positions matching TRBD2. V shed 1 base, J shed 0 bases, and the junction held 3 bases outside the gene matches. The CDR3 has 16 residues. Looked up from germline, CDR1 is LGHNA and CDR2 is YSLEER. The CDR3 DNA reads TGCGCCAGCAGCCAAGGTTCTAGCGGGAGCACAGATACGCAGTATTTT. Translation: CASSQGSSGSTDTQYF.

CDR3 sequence (DNA): TGTGCCAGCAGATCTACACTAGCGGGGGGCCCCTACGAGCAGTACTTC. This translates into CASRSTLAGGPYEQYF. V is TRBV5-6 and J is TRBJ2-7; 12 bases align to TRBD2. Trimming at V came to 5 bases and at J to 2 bases, leaving 8 bases not matched to a gene. This CDR3 spans 16 amino acids. Germline lookup yields CDR1 SGHDT and CDR2 YYEEEE.

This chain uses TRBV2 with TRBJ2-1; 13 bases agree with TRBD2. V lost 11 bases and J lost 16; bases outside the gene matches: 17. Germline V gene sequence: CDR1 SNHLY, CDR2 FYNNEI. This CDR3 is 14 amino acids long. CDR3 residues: CAGRTGTSGAVSFF. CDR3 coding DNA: TGTGCCGGAAGGACCGGGACTAGCGGGGCCGTCTCTTTCTTC.

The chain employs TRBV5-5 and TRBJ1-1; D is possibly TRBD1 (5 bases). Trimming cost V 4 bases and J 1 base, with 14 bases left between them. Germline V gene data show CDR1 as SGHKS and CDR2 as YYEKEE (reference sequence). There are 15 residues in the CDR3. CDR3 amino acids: CASSLGPGGNTEAFF. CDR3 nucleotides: TGTGCCAGCAGCCTGGGGCCGGGAGGGAACACTGAAGCTTTCTTT. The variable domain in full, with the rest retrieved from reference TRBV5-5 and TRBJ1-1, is DAGVTQSPTHLIKTRGQQVTLRCSPISGHKSVSWYQQVLGQGPQFIFQYYEKEERGRGNFPDRFSARQFPNYSSELNVNALLLGDSALYLCASSLGPGGNTEAFFGQGTRLTVV.

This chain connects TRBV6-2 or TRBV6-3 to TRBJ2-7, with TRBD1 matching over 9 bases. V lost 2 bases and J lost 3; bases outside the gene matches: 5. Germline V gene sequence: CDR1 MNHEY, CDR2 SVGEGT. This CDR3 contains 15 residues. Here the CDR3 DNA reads TGTGCCAGCAGTTACCGACAGGGGGTTTTCTACGAGCAGTACTTC. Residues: CASSYRQGVFYEQYF.

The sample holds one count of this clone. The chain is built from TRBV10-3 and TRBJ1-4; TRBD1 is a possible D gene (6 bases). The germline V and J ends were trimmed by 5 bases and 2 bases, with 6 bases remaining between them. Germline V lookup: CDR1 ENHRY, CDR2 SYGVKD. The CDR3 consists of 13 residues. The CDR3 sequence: CAISTGTNEKLFF. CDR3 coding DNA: TGTGCCATCAGTACAGGGACTAATGAAAAACTGTTTTTT.

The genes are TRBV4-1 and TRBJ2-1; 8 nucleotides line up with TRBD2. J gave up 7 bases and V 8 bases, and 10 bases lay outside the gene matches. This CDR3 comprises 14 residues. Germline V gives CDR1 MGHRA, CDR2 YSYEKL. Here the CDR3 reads CASGLRGGRNEQFF. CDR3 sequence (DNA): TGCGCCAGCGGACTCCGGGGGGGGCGGAATGAGCAGTTCTTC.

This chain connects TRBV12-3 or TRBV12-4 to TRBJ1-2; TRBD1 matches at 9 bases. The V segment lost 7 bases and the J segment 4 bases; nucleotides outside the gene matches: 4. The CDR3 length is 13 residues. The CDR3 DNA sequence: TGTGCCAGCAACAGGGGGCTAGGCTATGGCTACACCTTC. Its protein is CASNRGLGYGYTF.